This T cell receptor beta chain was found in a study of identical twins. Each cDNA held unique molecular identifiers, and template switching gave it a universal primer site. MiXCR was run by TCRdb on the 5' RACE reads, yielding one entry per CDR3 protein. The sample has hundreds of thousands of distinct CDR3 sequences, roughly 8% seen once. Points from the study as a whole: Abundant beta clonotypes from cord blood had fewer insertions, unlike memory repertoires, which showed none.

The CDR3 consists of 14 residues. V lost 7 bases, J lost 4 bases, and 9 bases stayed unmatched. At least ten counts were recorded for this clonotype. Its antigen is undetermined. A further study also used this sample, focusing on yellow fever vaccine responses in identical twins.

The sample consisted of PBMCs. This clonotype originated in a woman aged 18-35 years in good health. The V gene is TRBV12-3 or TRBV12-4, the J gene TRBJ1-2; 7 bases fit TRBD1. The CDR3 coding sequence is TGTGCCAGCACCCCCGACAGGGTGGGCTATGGCTACACCTTC. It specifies CASTPDRVGYGYTF.